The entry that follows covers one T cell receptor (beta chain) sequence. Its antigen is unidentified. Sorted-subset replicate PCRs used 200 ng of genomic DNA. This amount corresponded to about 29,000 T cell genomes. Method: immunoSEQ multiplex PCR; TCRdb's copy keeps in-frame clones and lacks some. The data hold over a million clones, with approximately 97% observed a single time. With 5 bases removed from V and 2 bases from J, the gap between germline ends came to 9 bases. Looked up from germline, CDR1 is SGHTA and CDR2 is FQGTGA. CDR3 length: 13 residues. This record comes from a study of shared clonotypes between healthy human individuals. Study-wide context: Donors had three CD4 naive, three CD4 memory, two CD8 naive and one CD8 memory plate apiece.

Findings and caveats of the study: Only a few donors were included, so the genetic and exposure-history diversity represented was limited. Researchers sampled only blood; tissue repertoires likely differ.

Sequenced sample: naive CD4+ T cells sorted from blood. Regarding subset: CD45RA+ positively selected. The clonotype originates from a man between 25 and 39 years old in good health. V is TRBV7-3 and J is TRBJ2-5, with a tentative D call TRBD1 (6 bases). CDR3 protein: CASSRTAQETQYF. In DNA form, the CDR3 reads TGTGCCAGCAGCCGGACAGCTCAAGAGACCCAGTACTTC.